This is a list of T cell receptor beta chains from one sample in a study of beta chain features in type 1 diabetes. Sequencing was performed with immunoSEQ multiplex PCR; in TCRdb, only in-frame clones are kept and a portion is missing. The table lists roughly 160,000 clones, approximately 8% of them singletons. The sequenced material came from central memory CD4+ T cells from blood. Receptors were obtained from a man between 18 and 29 years old with type 1 diabetes. The CDR3 runs from the conserved cysteine through the conserved F or W. The order of the fields is D gene, J gene, clone size, V gene, CDR3 protein, CDR3 DNA. D genes are given only for firm matches. Clone size is not always given. Where it is, it says once, few, many or a class for expanded clones.

NA,TRBJ2-6,few,TRBV27,CASSFVAGANVLTF,TGTGCCAGCAGTTTTGTCGCTGGGGCCAACGTCCTGACTTTC
TRBD1,TRBJ1-2,few,TRBV28,CAIPHRGRGGYTF,TGTGCCATCCCACACAGGGGACGGGGTGGCTACACCTTC
NA,TRBJ1-1,NA,TRBV28,CASSRAGLIAFF,TGTGCCAGCTCCAGGGCAGGGTTGATAGCTTTCTTT
NA,TRBJ2-3,few,TRBV29-1,CSVHSSGTDTQYF,TGCAGCGTTCATTCCAGCGGCACAGATACGCAGTATTTT
NA,TRBJ2-3,many,TRBV29-1,CSVEWGPSTDTQYF,TGCAGCGTTGAGTGGGGCCCAAGCACAGATACGCAGTATTTT
NA,TRBJ1-2,few,TRBV29-1,CSARRDRGAGGYTF,TGCAGCGCGAGAAGGGACCGGGGTGCGGGAGGCTACACCTTC
NA,TRBJ2-5,NA,TRBV2,CASSEWPQETQYF,TGTGCCAGCAGTGAGTGGCCCCAAGAGACCCAGTACTTC
TRBD2,TRBJ2-3,few,TRBV28,CASSRRGSTDTQYF,TGTGCCAGCAGTCGGCGGGGGAGTACAGATACGCAGTATTTT
TRBD2,TRBJ2-1,few,TRBV5-1,CASSFGTSANNEQFF,TGCGCCAGCAGCTTTGGGACTAGCGCGAACAATGAGCAGTTCTTC
NA,TRBJ1-2,NA,TRBV5-1,CASSPQDYGYTF,TGCGCCAGCAGCCCACAAGACTATGGCTACACCTTC
TRBD1,TRBJ2-3,NA,TRBV29-1,CSVSQGLGGGDTQYF,TGCAGCGTATCACAGGGGTTGGGTGGGGGCGATACGCAGTATTTT
TRBD2,TRBJ2-5,NA,TRBV7-2,CASSSGLAREQYF,TGTGCCAGCAGCTCCGGACTAGCCCGGGAGCAGTACTTC
TRBD1,TRBJ2-5,NA,TRBV5-1,CASSLYSTGEETQYF,TGCGCCAGCAGCTTATATTCGACAGGGGAGGAGACCCAGTACTTC
NA,TRBJ2-3,few,TRBV4-3,CASSQDQGFTDTQYF,TGCGCCAGCAGCCAAGATCAGGGGTTCACAGATACGCAGTATTTT
NA,TRBJ1-2,NA,TRBV27,CASSLQGARYGYTF,TGTGCCAGCAGTTTGCAGGGCGCACGCTATGGCTACACCTTC
TRBD1,TRBJ1-1,NA,TRBV5-1,CASSYQPGQGDGGTEAFF,TGCGCCAGCAGCTATCAGCCGGGACAGGGTGATGGAGGCACTGAAGCTTTCTTT
NA,TRBJ1-1,NA,TRBV18,CASSPRIMNTEAFF,TGTGCCAGCTCACCGCGGATCATGAACACTGAAGCTTTCTTT
TRBD1,TRBJ2-2,few,TRBV9,CASRVSGQDTGELFF,TGTGCCAGCAGGGTTTCGGGACAGGACACCGGGGAGCTGTTTTTT
NA,TRBJ2-5,few,TRBV7-2,CASSLGGEVDF,TGTGCCAGCAGCTTAGGAGGAGAGGTCGACTTC
TRBD2,TRBJ2-5,NA,TRBV9,CASSVYGDPGRETQYF,TGTGCCAGCAGCGTTTATGGGGATCCCGGGAGGGAGACCCAGTACTTC
NA,TRBJ2-5,NA,TRBV5-4,CASSTNRDYQETQYF,TGTGCCAGCAGCACTAACCGGGACTACCAAGAGACCCAGTACTTC
TRBD2,TRBJ2-2,few,TRBV5-1,CASSLFASGGPNTGELFF,TGCGCCAGCAGCTTGTTTGCTAGCGGGGGCCCGAACACCGGGGAGCTGTTTTTT
NA,TRBJ2-6,few,TRBV7-2,CACQAGHGANVLTF,TGTGCCTGCCAAGCGGGACATGGGGCCAACGTCCTGACTTTC
TRBD1,TRBJ2-7,few,TRBV7-2,CASGYRDRAYEQYF,TGTGCCAGCGGGTACCGGGACAGGGCCTACGAGCAGTACTTC
NA,TRBJ2-2,few,TRBV6-6,CASGTSNTGELFF,TGTGCCAGCGGGACTTCGAACACCGGGGAGCTGTTTTTT
NA,TRBJ2-6,NA,TRBV15,CATSSYRASGANVLTF,TGTGCCACCAGCAGTTACAGGGCGAGTGGGGCCAACGTCCTGACTTTC
TRBD2,TRBJ2-7,NA,TRBV15,CATSRPQLVAGAPTYYEQYF,TGTGCCACCAGCAGACCACAGCTGGTAGCGGGGGCTCCGACTTACTACGAGCAGTACTTC
TRBD2,TRBJ2-7,few,TRBV30,CAWRRTSGRYEQYF,TGTGCCTGGAGACGGACTAGCGGGAGATACGAGCAGTACTTC
NA,TRBJ1-4,few,TRBV18,CASSSYVATNEKLFF,TGTGCCAGCTCGTCTTATGTTGCAACTAATGAAAAACTGTTTTTT
NA,TRBJ2-1,few,TRBV9,CASSVGRAYNEQFF,TGTGCCAGCAGCGTAGGGAGGGCCTACAATGAGCAGTTCTTC
TRBD1,TRBJ2-6,few,TRBV30,CAWSDNRGPNVLTF,TGTGCCTGGAGTGATAACAGGGGTCCCAACGTCCTGACTTTC
NA,TRBJ2-7,few,TRBV9,CASSVTTDSYEQYF,TGTGCCAGCAGCGTAACGACAGACTCCTACGAGCAGTACTTC
TRBD1,TRBJ2-1,few,TRBV5-6,CASSRDEGQAYNEQFF,TGTGCCAGCAGCAGGGATGAGGGACAGGCCTACAATGAGCAGTTCTTC
TRBD1,TRBJ2-1,few,TRBV7-2,CASSSTRDRGEQFF,TGTGCCAGCAGCTCCACCCGGGACAGGGGTGAGCAGTTCTTC
TRBD2,TRBJ2-1,once,TRBV27,CASRGTSGYNEQFF,TGTGCCAGCAGAGGGACTAGCGGATACAATGAGCAGTTCTTC